These T cell receptor beta chains were read from a single sample in a study of T cells in Graves' hyperthyroidism and ophthalmopathy. TCRdb used MiXCR to reprocess the multiplex PCR reads, holding one entry per CDR3 protein. The data contain about 400,000 distinct CDR3 sequences, more than 12% of them singletons. The specimen sequenced was blood. Source of these receptors: a woman younger than 45 with Graves' hyperthyroidism. The CDR3 runs from the conserved cysteine through the conserved F or W. The order of the fields is V gene, clone size, J gene, CDR3 protein. Clone size, where shown, is once, few, many, or a class for clones that have expanded.

v_call: TRBV6-2/TRBV6-3; clone_size: many; j_call: TRBJ2-1; cdr3_aa: CASSLGSGRTYNEQFF
v_call: TRBV5-1; clone_size: many; j_call: TRBJ2-7; cdr3_aa: CASKFRRDSSYEQYF
v_call: TRBV20-1; clone_size: few; j_call: TRBJ2-7; cdr3_aa: CSAGLGEQYF
v_call: TRBV27; clone_size: -; j_call: TRBJ2-7; cdr3_aa: CASSLSGGAGLYEQYF
v_call: TRBV29-1; clone_size: -; j_call: TRBJ1-1; cdr3_aa: CSVGQGRGAEAFF
v_call: TRBV20-1; clone_size: -; j_call: TRBJ1-2; cdr3_aa: CSARDHRRIYTF
v_call: TRBV24-1; clone_size: few; j_call: TRBJ1-1; cdr3_aa: CATRSNEEGNTEAFF
v_call: TRBV4-1; clone_size: few; j_call: TRBJ2-1; cdr3_aa: CASSHLGTSGYNEQFF
v_call: TRBV4-1; clone_size: few; j_call: TRBJ2-3; cdr3_aa: CASSRGLAGGSTDTQYF
v_call: TRBV11-2; clone_size: many; j_call: TRBJ2-7; cdr3_aa: CASSRNGLPSYEQYF
v_call: TRBV20-1; clone_size: -; j_call: TRBJ1-1; cdr3_aa: CSAVRDRVVFVNTEAFF
v_call: TRBV20-1; clone_size: many; j_call: TRBJ2-3; cdr3_aa: CSARRGGTTDTQYF
v_call: TRBV15; clone_size: few; j_call: TRBJ2-7; cdr3_aa: CATSRAGGLSSYEQYF
v_call: TRBV3-1; clone_size: many; j_call: TRBJ2-7; cdr3_aa: CASSQSGGRYEQYF
v_call: TRBV19; clone_size: many; j_call: TRBJ2-1; cdr3_aa: CASSIGTSGNEQFF
v_call: TRBV6-2/TRBV6-3; clone_size: few; j_call: TRBJ2-1; cdr3_aa: CASSGTLSTEQFF
v_call: TRBV3-1; clone_size: few; j_call: TRBJ2-2; cdr3_aa: CASSQLLRELVVDTGELFF
v_call: TRBV11-2; clone_size: -; j_call: TRBJ2-2; cdr3_aa: CASRGRVAPNTGELFF
v_call: TRBV6-1; clone_size: few; j_call: TRBJ2-1; cdr3_aa: CASSEKQGRWNEQFF
v_call: TRBV20-1; clone_size: many; j_call: TRBJ2-7; cdr3_aa: CSAGGQGVYEQYF
v_call: TRBV2; clone_size: many; j_call: TRBJ1-5; cdr3_aa: CASSEDTGGNQPQHF
v_call: TRBV18; clone_size: few; j_call: TRBJ2-5; cdr3_aa: CASSGGVLETQYF
v_call: TRBV5-1; clone_size: few; j_call: TRBJ2-1; cdr3_aa: CASSLLGAANEQFF
v_call: TRBV4-1; clone_size: -; j_call: TRBJ2-2; cdr3_aa: CASSLGLVVNTGELFF
v_call: TRBV3-1; clone_size: many; j_call: TRBJ2-7; cdr3_aa: CASSHLRLSTGSLYEQYF
v_call: TRBV5-1; clone_size: many; j_call: TRBJ2-3; cdr3_aa: CASSWGAGGLTDTQYF